These T cell receptor beta chains were read from a single sample in a study of TIL therapy for anti-PD-1-resistant metastatic lung cancer. Data came from immunoSEQ multiplex PCR; TCRdb stores just in-frame clones and leaves some out. The table has about 45,000 clones, 79% seen once; the top ten hold more than 12%. The sequencing here drew on blood, taken at baseline. The origin of the receptors is a man in his 70s with non-small cell lung cancer. The CDR3 runs from the conserved cysteine through the conserved F or W. The order of the fields is J gene, V gene, clone size, D gene, CDR3 DNA, CDR3 protein. The D gene is left open where the match is weak. Clone size is shown for a subset of rows, as once, few, many or a class of expanded clone.

j_call: TRBJ1-1; v_call: TRBV10-3; clone_size: .; d_call: .; cdr3_nt: TGTGCCATCAGGAGCCTACAGGGTTCCGAGGCTGAAGCTTTCTTT; cdr3_aa: CAIRSLQGSEAEAFF
j_call: TRBJ2-7; v_call: TRBV4-3; clone_size: .; d_call: .; cdr3_nt: TGCGCCAGCAGCTCTTTTAACCAGGCCTCCTACGAGCAGTACTTC; cdr3_aa: CASSSFNQASYEQYF
j_call: TRBJ2-7; v_call: TRBV5-1; clone_size: .; d_call: .; cdr3_nt: TGCGCCAGCAGCTTGGACCGGACACAGGCGTACGAGCAGTACTTC; cdr3_aa: CASSLDRTQAYEQYF
j_call: TRBJ2-1; v_call: TRBV4-3; clone_size: once; d_call: .; cdr3_nt: TGCGCCAGCAGCCAAGACAGGAGCTCCTACAATGAGCAGTTCTTC; cdr3_aa: CASSQDRSSYNEQFF
j_call: TRBJ2-5; v_call: TRBV20-1; clone_size: .; d_call: .; cdr3_nt: TGCAGTGCTAGAGCGTTGGGGACCCAGTACTTC; cdr3_aa: CSARALGTQYF
j_call: TRBJ1-2; v_call: TRBV28; clone_size: .; d_call: .; cdr3_nt: TGTGCCAGCAGTTCGGGCAGACAAAACTATGGCTACACCTTC; cdr3_aa: CASSSGRQNYGYTF
j_call: TRBJ1-2; v_call: TRBV19; clone_size: .; d_call: .; cdr3_nt: TGTGCCAGTAGTATAGGGGGTTCAACGGGTCCGGCCTATGGCTACACCTTC; cdr3_aa: CASSIGGSTGPAYGYTF
j_call: TRBJ1-6; v_call: TRBV6-4; clone_size: few; d_call: TRBD1; cdr3_nt: TGTGCCAGCGGCCCGGGAGGGGGCTGGGATAATTCACCCCTCCACTTT; cdr3_aa: CASGPGGGWDNSPLHF
j_call: TRBJ1-1; v_call: TRBV6-1; clone_size: .; d_call: TRBD1; cdr3_nt: TGTGCCAGCAGGGACAGGGGGGGTATGAACACTGAAGCTTTCTTT; cdr3_aa: CASRDRGGMNTEAFF
j_call: TRBJ2-7; v_call: TRBV5-4; clone_size: .; d_call: TRBD2; cdr3_nt: TGTGCCAGCAGCCCCTTTGGCAGGGAGGGCGAGCAGTACTTC; cdr3_aa: CASSPFGREGEQYF
j_call: TRBJ1-2; v_call: TRBV6-1; clone_size: few; d_call: .; cdr3_nt: TGTGCCAGCAGTCTTCTCCGGGACTATGGCTACACCTTC; cdr3_aa: CASSLLRDYGYTF
j_call: TRBJ1-1; v_call: TRBV29-1; clone_size: few; d_call: .; cdr3_nt: TGCAGCGTTCGAGAAGCGAACACTGAAGCTTTCTTT; cdr3_aa: CSVREANTEAFF
j_call: TRBJ2-7; v_call: TRBV7-9; clone_size: .; d_call: TRBD1; cdr3_nt: TGTGCCAGCAGCGAGACAGGGGAGAACGAGCAGTACTTC; cdr3_aa: CASSETGENEQYF
j_call: TRBJ2-7; v_call: TRBV5-4; clone_size: .; d_call: TRBD2; cdr3_nt: TGTGCCAGCAGCTTCAGCGGGAGCTCCTACGAGCAGTACTTC; cdr3_aa: CASSFSGSSYEQYF
j_call: TRBJ2-5; v_call: TRBV7-9; clone_size: .; d_call: TRBD1; cdr3_nt: TGTGCCAGCAGCCAAGGACAGGGGCCTCAAGAGACCCAGTACTTC; cdr3_aa: CASSQGQGPQETQYF
j_call: TRBJ1-2; v_call: TRBV28; clone_size: .; d_call: .; cdr3_nt: TGTGCCAGCAGTTCTGCCAGGGGCGGTTATGGCTACACCTTC; cdr3_aa: CASSSARGGYGYTF
j_call: TRBJ1-6; v_call: TRBV6-1; clone_size: .; d_call: .; cdr3_nt: TGTGCCAGCAGTGCCGGGCCGTATAATTTACCCCTCCACTTT; cdr3_aa: CASSAGPYNLPLHF
j_call: TRBJ2-7; v_call: TRBV5-5; clone_size: .; d_call: .; cdr3_nt: TGTGCCAGCAGCCCCGGACGGGTATACGAGCAGTACTTC; cdr3_aa: CASSPGRVYEQYF
j_call: TRBJ2-1; v_call: TRBV7-9; clone_size: .; d_call: .; cdr3_nt: TGTGCCAGCAGCTTAGTAGCCCAGAATGAGCAGTTCTTC; cdr3_aa: CASSLVAQNEQFF
j_call: TRBJ2-2; v_call: TRBV7-8; clone_size: .; d_call: TRBD2; cdr3_nt: TGTGCCAGCAGCTTAATAGGTCTAGCGGGAAACCTTGGCACCGGGGAGCTGTTTTTT; cdr3_aa: CASSLIGLAGNLGTGELFF
j_call: TRBJ2-3; v_call: TRBV5-4; clone_size: .; d_call: TRBD2; cdr3_nt: TGTGCCAGCAGCTCTGGGGGGGACGGCGCAGATACGCAGTATTTT; cdr3_aa: CASSSGGDGADTQYF
j_call: TRBJ2-3; v_call: TRBV10-3; clone_size: .; d_call: .; cdr3_nt: TGTGCCATCAGTGAGGGCTCCTTAACCCCGGATACGCAGTATTTT; cdr3_aa: CAISEGSLTPDTQYF
j_call: TRBJ2-1; v_call: TRBV5-1; clone_size: .; d_call: .; cdr3_nt: TGCGCCAGCAGCTTGGGCTGGCAGGGGTCCTACAATGAGCAGTTCTTC; cdr3_aa: CASSLGWQGSYNEQFF
j_call: TRBJ2-7; v_call: TRBV7-8; clone_size: .; d_call: TRBD2; cdr3_nt: TGTGCCAGCAGCATAGATACCATAGCGGGGGCCGCCGAGCAGTACTTC; cdr3_aa: CASSIDTIAGAAEQYF
j_call: TRBJ1-4; v_call: TRBV19; clone_size: .; d_call: .; cdr3_nt: TGTGCCAGTAGTATCCCAGCCTATAATGAAAAACTGTTTTTT; cdr3_aa: CASSIPAYNEKLFF
j_call: TRBJ2-1; v_call: TRBV4-2; clone_size: .; d_call: .; cdr3_nt: TGTGCCAGCAGTCGGACCCCCAATGAGCAGTTCTTC; cdr3_aa: CASSRTPNEQFF
j_call: TRBJ2-4; v_call: TRBV6-5; clone_size: .; d_call: TRBD1; cdr3_nt: TGTGCCAGCAGTCAGACAGGGGTGGGTAGTGATCAGTACTTC; cdr3_aa: CASSQTGVGSDQYF
j_call: TRBJ2-7; v_call: TRBV23-1; clone_size: few; d_call: .; cdr3_nt: TGCGCCAGCAGTCAATCACGGCAGGAGCCCTACGAGCAGTACTTC; cdr3_aa: CASSQSRQEPYEQYF
j_call: TRBJ2-5; v_call: TRBV2; clone_size: .; d_call: .; cdr3_nt: TGTGCCAGCAGGGCCGGGAAGAAGGAGACCCAGTACTTC; cdr3_aa: CASRAGKKETQYF
j_call: TRBJ1-1; v_call: TRBV7-8; clone_size: .; d_call: TRBD1; cdr3_nt: TGTGCCAGCAGACGCCGGGACAGGTCTGAAGCTTTCTTT; cdr3_aa: CASRRRDRSEAFF
j_call: TRBJ2-1; v_call: TRBV28; clone_size: few; d_call: TRBD2; cdr3_nt: TGTGCCAGCAGTTCCCACGGGACTAGCGGGAGTTACTACAATGAGCAGTTCTTC; cdr3_aa: CASSSHGTSGSYYNEQFF
j_call: TRBJ2-7; v_call: TRBV4-1; clone_size: .; d_call: .; cdr3_nt: TGCGCCAGCAGCCAGAGACAGGTCATTGCCGAGCAGTACTTC; cdr3_aa: CASSQRQVIAEQYF
j_call: TRBJ1-2; v_call: TRBV30; clone_size: few; d_call: .; cdr3_nt: TGTGCCTGGAGTTTCGGACATGCTGGCTACACCTTC; cdr3_aa: CAWSFGHAGYTF
j_call: TRBJ2-7; v_call: TRBV7-6; clone_size: once; d_call: TRBD1; cdr3_nt: TGTGCCAGCAGCAAGCGACAGGGGGGATACGAGCAGTACTTC; cdr3_aa: CASSKRQGGYEQYF
j_call: TRBJ1-4; v_call: TRBV9; clone_size: .; d_call: .; cdr3_nt: TGTGCCAGCAGCGTGCGAGGGGGGAATGAAAAACTGTTTTTT; cdr3_aa: CASSVRGGNEKLFF
j_call: TRBJ2-1; v_call: TRBV6-5; clone_size: .; d_call: .; cdr3_nt: TGTGCCAGCAATATACGGAGGGCCAGCTACAATGAGCAGTTCTTC; cdr3_aa: CASNIRRASYNEQFF
j_call: TRBJ1-1; v_call: TRBV4-2; clone_size: .; d_call: .; cdr3_nt: TGTGCCAGCAGCCAATTTACGGGACCTCTCGAAGCTTTCTTT; cdr3_aa: CASSQFTGPLEAFF
j_call: TRBJ2-1; v_call: TRBV5-4; clone_size: .; d_call: TRBD2; cdr3_nt: TGTGCCAGCAGCTTGGGGGGACTAGCGGGGTACAATGAGCAGTTCTTC; cdr3_aa: CASSLGGLAGYNEQFF
j_call: TRBJ1-3; v_call: TRBV19; clone_size: .; d_call: .; cdr3_nt: TGTGCCAGTAGTATAAGCTCTGGAAACACCATATATTTT; cdr3_aa: CASSISSGNTIYF
j_call: TRBJ2-1; v_call: TRBV5-1; clone_size: .; d_call: TRBD2; cdr3_nt: TGCGCCAGCAGCCCGACTAGCGGATACAATGAGCAGTTCTTC; cdr3_aa: CASSPTSGYNEQFF
j_call: TRBJ2-7; v_call: TRBV25-1; clone_size: .; d_call: .; cdr3_nt: TGTGCCGCGGGTTATAACGAGCAGTACTTC; cdr3_aa: CAAGYNEQYF
j_call: TRBJ1-1; v_call: TRBV6-6; clone_size: .; d_call: TRBD1; cdr3_nt: TGTGCCAGCAGCCAGGGGGCATCGGGCACTGAAGCTTTCTTT; cdr3_aa: CASSQGASGTEAFF
j_call: TRBJ1-4; v_call: TRBV2; clone_size: .; d_call: TRBD1; cdr3_nt: TGTGCCAGCAGTCCTACGGGGACAGAAAGTGAAAAACTGTTTTTT; cdr3_aa: CASSPTGTESEKLFF
j_call: TRBJ2-1; v_call: TRBV9; clone_size: hyperexpanded; d_call: TRBD2; cdr3_nt: TGTGCCAGCAGCGTAGAAGGGTACGCGGGAGGGCCAGGGAATGAGCAGTTCTTC; cdr3_aa: CASSVEGYAGGPGNEQFF
j_call: TRBJ2-2; v_call: TRBV7-2; clone_size: once; d_call: TRBD2; cdr3_nt: TGTGCCAGCAGCTTAGCCAGCGGGAATACCGGGGAGCTGTTTTTT; cdr3_aa: CASSLASGNTGELFF
j_call: TRBJ2-1; v_call: TRBV4-1; clone_size: .; d_call: TRBD2; cdr3_nt: TGCGCCAGCAGCCCAGGTCTAGCGGGAGGTGGGCATGAGCAGTTCTTC; cdr3_aa: CASSPGLAGGGHEQFF
j_call: TRBJ2-2; v_call: TRBV27; clone_size: .; d_call: .; cdr3_nt: TGTGCCAGCAGTTTGGTGGAGGCGGGAATCAAGGCTGGCGGGGAGCTGTTTTTT; cdr3_aa: CASSLVEAGIKAGGELFF
j_call: TRBJ2-5; v_call: TRBV4-2; clone_size: .; d_call: TRBD1; cdr3_nt: TGTGCCAGCAGCCCCGACAGGGATCGGGAGACCCAGTACTTC; cdr3_aa: CASSPDRDRETQYF
j_call: TRBJ1-4; v_call: TRBV6-6; clone_size: .; d_call: .; cdr3_nt: TGTGCCAGCAGTTCGTATGAAAAACTGTTTTTT; cdr3_aa: CASSSYEKLFF
j_call: TRBJ2-6; v_call: TRBV19; clone_size: .; d_call: .; cdr3_nt: TGTGCCAGTAGGCCCAACAAAGGGGCTGGGGCCAACGTCCTGACTTTC; cdr3_aa: CASRPNKGAGANVLTF
j_call: TRBJ2-7; v_call: TRBV4-2; clone_size: .; d_call: TRBD2; cdr3_nt: TGTGCCAGCAGCCTTGGACTAGCGGAACCGGGAGACTACGAGCAGTACTTC; cdr3_aa: CASSLGLAEPGDYEQYF
j_call: TRBJ2-1; v_call: TRBV18; clone_size: .; d_call: .; cdr3_nt: TGTGCCAGCTCACCGGGGGGTTTTGAGCAGTTCTTC; cdr3_aa: CASSPGGFEQFF
j_call: TRBJ1-2; v_call: TRBV4-1; clone_size: .; d_call: TRBD1; cdr3_nt: TGCGCCAGCAGCCAAGCACAGGGGAACTATGGCTACACCTTC; cdr3_aa: CASSQAQGNYGYTF